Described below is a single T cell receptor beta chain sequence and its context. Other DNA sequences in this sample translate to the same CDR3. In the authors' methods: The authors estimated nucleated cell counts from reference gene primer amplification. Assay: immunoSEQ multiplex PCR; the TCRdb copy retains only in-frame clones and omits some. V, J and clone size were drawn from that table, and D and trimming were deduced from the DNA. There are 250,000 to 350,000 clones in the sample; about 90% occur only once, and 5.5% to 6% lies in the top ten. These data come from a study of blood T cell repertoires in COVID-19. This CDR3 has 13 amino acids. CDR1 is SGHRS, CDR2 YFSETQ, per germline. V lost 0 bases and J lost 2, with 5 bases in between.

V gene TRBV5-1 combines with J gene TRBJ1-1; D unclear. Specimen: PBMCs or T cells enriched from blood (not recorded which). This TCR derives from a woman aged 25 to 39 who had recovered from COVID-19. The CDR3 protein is CASSLGANTEAFF. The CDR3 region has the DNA TGCGCCAGCAGCTTGGGAGCAAACACTGAAGCTTTCTTT.